This section outlines one TCR beta chain sequence together with its context. Its antigen remains unidentified. This sample stems from a study of OX40 agonist ivuxolimab in advanced cancers. Study-wide context: Ivuxolimab, an antibody that agonizes OX40 (CD134), was administered to the patients. General study results and limits: There was clonal expansion of CD4+ and CD8+ blood T cells by week 6 at 0.1 to 3.0 mg/kg. Fewer expanded clones were found on average in CD4+ than in CD8+ T cells.

Germline V gene data show CDR1 as SGHRS and CDR2 as YFSETQ. V lost 4 bases and J lost 3, with 13 bases in between. This CDR3 contains 14 residues. Sequencing used immunoSEQ multiplex PCR; TCRdb keeps in-frame clones, though not all of them. The repertoire holds 50,000 or so clones, with roughly 84% as singletons. The chain uses TRBV5-1 and TRBJ1-1, with a tentative D call TRBD1 (6 bases). This receptor was obtained from an adult with an advanced solid tumor such as melanoma, head and neck, liver or kidney cancer. Source: CD4+ or CD8+ T cells sorted from blood, taken in a trial of the OX40 agonist ivuxolimab. Here the CDR3 DNA reads TGCGCCAGCAGCCCGGACAGATCGGACACTGAAGCTTTCTTT. Its translation is CASSPDRSDTEAFF.